Following are 10 T cell receptor beta chains from one sample sequenced in a study of T cell responses to AZD1222 COVID-19 vaccine. Assay: immunoSEQ multiplex PCR; the TCRdb copy retains only in-frame clones and omits some. The sample includes about 170,000 clones, approximately 93% of them seen just once. Sample: peripheral blood, taken on day 0 of AZD1222 vaccination. These receptors originate from an adult in good health.

The chain employs TRBV6-5 and TRBJ1-1; TRBD1 matches at 8 bases. Losses at the gene ends were 7 bases for V and 0 bases for J; bases not matched to a gene: 7. The CDR3 has 15 amino acids. Germline CDR1 reads MNHEY; CDR2 reads SVGAGI. The CDR3 DNA reads as TGTGCCAGCAACAGGGGGGCCCTCGTGAACACTGAAGCTTTCTTT. The encoded protein is CASNRGALVNTEAFF.

The rearrangement uses TRBV11-2 and TRBJ2-5; D not certain. Germline CDR1 is SGHAT and CDR2 is FQNNGV. The CDR3 sequence is 14 residues long. V dropped 3 bases and J dropped 0 bases, with 8 bases sitting between them. In DNA form, the CDR3 reads TGTGCCAGCAGCTTGGACCTTTACCAAGAGACCCAGTACTTC. It is translated as CASSLDLYQETQYF.

V is TRBV15 and J is TRBJ2-1, with D unresolved. The CDR3 has 11 residues. Germline V CDR1 and CDR2: LNHNV, YYDKDF (reference sequence). V dropped 6 bases and J dropped 4 bases, with 4 bases sitting between them. The CDR3 DNA follows: TGTGCCACCAGTGGGTACAATGAGCAGTTCTTC. Amino acids: CATSGYNEQFF.

The chain employs TRBV12-5 and TRBJ1-1; no firm D call. Germline V gives CDR1 LGHNT, CDR2 FRNRAP. Deletions cut 1 base from V and 12 bases from J, with 15 bases between. CDR3 length: 13 amino acids. CDR3: CASGLGSKGLTFF. The CDR3, as DNA: TGTGCTAGTGGTTTGGGGTCGAAGGGCTTGACTTTCTTT.

The chain recombines TRBV5-1 with TRBJ2-7, with 8 bases identical to TRBD2. CDR1 and CDR2 (germline): SGHRS, YFSETQ. V shed 4 bases, J shed 2 bases, and the junction held 8 bases outside the gene matches. The CDR3 spans 15 residues. The CDR3 DNA follows: TGCGCCAGCAGCCTACTGACTAGCGCAGCCTACGAGCAGTACTTC. This encodes CASSLLTSAAYEQYF.

The chain recombines TRBV28 with TRBJ1-1; weak D call: TRBD1 (6 bases). Germline CDR1 is MDHEN and CDR2 is SYDVKM. The CDR3 is 16 amino acids. V dropped 5 bases and J dropped 1 base, with 17 bases sitting between them. CDR3 DNA sequence: TGTGCCAGCAGTCCCCCCGGGGGCCAAACGAACACTGAAGCTTTCTTT. Protein sequence: CASSPPGGQTNTEAFF.

The rearrangement joins TRBV4-1 to TRBJ2-7; 7 nucleotides align to TRBD1. Germline lookup yields CDR1 MGHRA and CDR2 YSYEKL. CDR3 length: 14 residues. V lost 2 bases and J lost 5; bases outside the gene matches: 6. As DNA, the CDR3 is TGCGCCAGCAGCCAAATACAGGGGAAGGACGAGCAGTACTTC. Protein sequence: CASSQIQGKDEQYF.

This rearrangement joins TRBV7-6 to TRBJ1-1; 7 bases agree with TRBD1. V gave up 5 bases and J gave up 0 bases; unmatched junction bases: 9. The CDR3 length is 16 residues. The V gene's germline CDR1 is SGHVS and CDR2 FNYEAQ. CDR3 nucleotide sequence: TGTGCCAGCAGCCCTTGGGGGGGACAGATGAACACTGAAGCTTTCTTT. Amino acid sequence: CASSPWGGQMNTEAFF.

The chain uses TRBV27 and TRBJ2-7; TRBD1 matches 7 bases. The CDR3 has 12 amino acids. The germline V gene has CDR1 MNHEY and CDR2 SMNVEV (reference sequence). Unmatched junction bases numbered 13, after V lost 7 bases and J lost 13 bases. The DNA of the CDR3 is TGTGCCAGCAAGACGGGGACAGCTTTGTTTTACTTC. It encodes CASKTGTALFYF.

The J gene is TRBJ1-2, the V gene TRBV28; no clear D gene. This CDR3 comprises 13 residues. V was shortened by 2 bases and J by 4 bases, with 8 bases between the two germline ends. CDR1 and CDR2 (germline): MDHEN, SYDVKM. The CDR3: CASSLEEIYGYTF. The CDR3 nucleotides are TGTGCCAGCAGTTTAGAAGAGATCTATGGCTACACCTTC.